The following is a T cell receptor beta chain sequence with its context. Its target is unknown. Repertoires were generated with immunoSEQ multiplex PCR, while TCRdb's copy carries only in-frame clones and drops some. In the table there are 100,000 or so clones, around 87% of which are singletons. The sample is drawn from a study of T cell responses to AZD1222 COVID-19 vaccine. Overall study results and limits: AZD1222 recipients seropositive at baseline numbered only 5 to 7. Two AZD1222 doses significantly raised spike-specific TCR breadth and depth over controls.

The V gene's germline CDR1 is SGHTA and CDR2 FQGNSA. V lost 3 bases and J 1 base, leaving 12 bases between the germline ends. The CDR3 has 15 amino acids. The chain is built from TRBV7-2 and TRBJ1-1; unclear D gene. Material: peripheral blood, obtained 28 days after the second AZD1222 dose. This sequence originates from an adult who received the AZD1222 COVID-19 vaccine. CDR3 region: CASSLRRNGNTEAFF. DNA for the CDR3: TGTGCCAGCAGCTTGCGTAGGAACGGGAACACTGAAGCTTTCTTT.